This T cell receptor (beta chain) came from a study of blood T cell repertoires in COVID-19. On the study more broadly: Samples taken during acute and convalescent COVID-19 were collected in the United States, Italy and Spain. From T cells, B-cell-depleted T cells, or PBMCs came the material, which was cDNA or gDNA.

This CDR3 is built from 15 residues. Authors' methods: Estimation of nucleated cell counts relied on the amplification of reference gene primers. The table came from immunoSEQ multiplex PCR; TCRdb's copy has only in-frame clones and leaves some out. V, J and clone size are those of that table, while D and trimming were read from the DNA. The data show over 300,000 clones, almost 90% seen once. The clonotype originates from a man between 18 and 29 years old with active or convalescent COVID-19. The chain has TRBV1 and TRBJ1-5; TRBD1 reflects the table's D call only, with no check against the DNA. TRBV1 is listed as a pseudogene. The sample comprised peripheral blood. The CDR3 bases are TGCACCAGCAGCCAGGGAACAGGGACGTACCAGCCCCAGCATTTT. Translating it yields CTSSQGTGTYQPQHF.